These T cell receptor beta chains were read from a single sample in a study of OX40 agonist ivuxolimab in advanced cancers. The data were produced by immunoSEQ multiplex PCR, yet TCRdb's version contains in-frame clones alone and is incomplete. The table records tens of thousands of clones, around 78% of them present only once. Sequenced material: CD4+ or CD8+ T cells sorted from blood, taken in a trial of the OX40 agonist ivuxolimab. These receptors all stem from an adult with an advanced solid tumor such as melanoma, head and neck, liver or kidney cancer. CDR3s include the opening cysteine and the closing phenylalanine or tryptophan. A D gene is named only where the DNA matches it firmly.

-	TRBV4-3	TRBJ2-7	13	CASSQDQGYEQYF
TRBD1	TRBV4-3	TRBJ2-7	14	CASSVGTGAYEQYF
TRBD2	TRBV19	TRBJ2-1	17	CASSRDSSGSSYNEQFF
TRBD2	TRBV28	TRBJ2-7	12	CASSPPRGGQYF
-	TRBV4-1	TRBJ2-2	13	CASSRGVTGELFF
-	TRBV9	TRBJ2-1	16	CASSAPDRSSYNEQFF
-	TRBV28	TRBJ2-3	14	CASSLSSGTDTQYF
TRBD1	TRBV29-1	TRBJ2-7	16	CSVVPLGQGRLYEQYF
-	TRBV29-1	TRBJ2-7	12	CSVPRTGGEQYF
-	TRBV9	TRBJ2-7	16	CASSARSGEPIHEQYF